This T cell receptor beta chain was sequenced for a study of blood T cell repertoires in COVID-19. Study in general: The samples span acute and convalescent COVID-19 from the United States, Italy and Spain. Sources were T cells, B-cell-depleted T cells, or PBMCs; the material itself was cDNA or gDNA.

The CDR3 totals 18 residues. V lost 0 bases to trimming and J lost 1 base; unmatched junction nucleotides: 8. Germline V CDR1 and CDR2: KGHDR, SFDVKD. The authors' processing: Amplification from reference gene primers served as the basis for estimated nucleated cell counts. Here immunoSEQ multiplex PCR was the method, and the copy in TCRdb shows in-frame clones only, minus some. Clone size and the V and J calls come from that table; the DNA yielded D and trimming. The sample lists about 300,000 clones, more than 70% occurring once. The sequence came from a woman in her fifties or sixties with acute or convalescent COVID-19. The source material was peripheral blood. V usage is TRBV24-1 and J usage is TRBJ2-3; 8 nucleotides line up with TRBD1. In nucleotides, the CDR3 is TGTGCCACCAGTGATTTGCAAGGCCAGGGGGCTGGCACAGATACGCAGTATTTT. The encoded protein is CATSDLQGQGAGTDTQYF.